These T cell receptor beta chains were read from a single sample in a study of regulatory T cells in long-lasting Graves disease. Via MiXCR, TCRdb re-called the multiplex PCR reads, giving one row per CDR3 protein. The sample has 350,000 to 500,000 distinct CDR3 sequences, around 15% seen once. The data also belong to a second study, concerning T cells in Graves' hyperthyroidism and ophthalmopathy.

The sample was peripheral blood mononuclear cells (PBMCs), taken at new diagnosis, from a patient treated with antithyroid drugs. The receptors derive from a woman aged 25 to 45 with Graves disease. The CDR3 runs from the conserved cysteine through the conserved F or W. D genes are given only for firm matches. Clone size is shown for a subset of rows, as once, few, many or a class of expanded clone.

j_call clone_size v_call d_call cdr3_nt cdr3_aa
TRBJ1-3 NA TRBV6-2/TRBV6-3 NA TGTGCCAGCAGTTACCTCGACAGCCCTGGAAACACCATATATTTT CASSYLDSPGNTIYF
TRBJ1-1 many TRBV24-1 TRBD1 TGTGCCACCAGTGAGACAGGGGCGCCGAACACTGAAGCTTTCTTT CATSETGAPNTEAFF
TRBJ2-7 many TRBV5-1 TRBD2 TGCGCCAGCAGCCCCATAGCGGGAAAACCCTACGAGCAGTACTTC CASSPIAGKPYEQYF
TRBJ2-1 many TRBV27 TRBD1 TGTGCCAGCAGGAGAGGGGACAGCTCCTACAATGAGCAGTTCTTC CASRRGDSSYNEQFF
TRBJ2-2 NA TRBV10-1 TRBD1 TGCGCCAGCAGTGAGGTGACCGGGACAGTCAACACCGGGGAGCTGTTTTTT CASSEVTGTVNTGELFF
TRBJ2-1 many TRBV3-1 NA TGTGCCAGCAGCCATGGACCATCCAGACGTGGGTTCAATGAGCAGTTCTTC CASSHGPSRRGFNEQFF
TRBJ2-3 many TRBV7-6 TRBD2 TGTGCCAGCAGCTTAGGCGGGACTAGACGATCAGATACGCAGTATTTT CASSLGGTRRSDTQYF
TRBJ2-7 few TRBV30 NA TGTGCCTGGAGTCCGGACAGCTACGAGCAGTACTTC CAWSPDSYEQYF
TRBJ2-1 NA TRBV19 NA TGTGCCAGTTGGGAAGGTTCCTACAATGAGCAGTTCTTC CASWEGSYNEQFF
TRBJ1-2 many TRBV12-3/TRBV12-4 NA TGTGCCAGCAGTCCACACCCGCCGAACCGGGGCTACACCTTC CASSPHPPNRGYTF
TRBJ2-1 NA TRBV19 NA TGTGCCAGTAGTCCAGCCCGGGGACCGTACAATGAGCAGTTCTTC CASSPARGPYNEQFF
TRBJ2-5 many TRBV3-1 NA TGTGCCAGCAGCCAAGGTATGGAGACCCAGTACTTC CASSQGMETQYF
TRBJ2-1 many TRBV7-8 NA TGTGCCAGCAGCTACCTTCCAGGTGATGAGCAGTTCTTC CASSYLPGDEQFF
TRBJ2-7 many TRBV10-2 NA TGCGCCACCCAGGTCGGGAGCGAGCAGTACTTC CATQVGSEQYF
TRBJ2-1 NA TRBV6-1 TRBD2 TGTGCCAGCAGCTCTATCCTCGCGGCGGGAGGGGACAATGAGCAGTTCTTC CASSSILAAGGDNEQFF
TRBJ2-1 many TRBV5-1 TRBD2 TGCGCCAGCAGCCTTAAGCGGGAGGACCCCTACAATGAGCAGTTCTTC CASSLKREDPYNEQFF
TRBJ2-3 many TRBV7-7 NA TGTGCTAGCAGCTTAACCGTCGTGAGGGAGGCTAGCACAGATACGCAGTATTTT CASSLTVVREASTDTQYF
TRBJ1-2 many TRBV7-2 TRBD1 TGTGCCAGCAGCTTGACAGGGGATGGCTACACCTTC CASSLTGDGYTF
TRBJ1-2 many TRBV12-3/TRBV12-4 NA TGTGCCAGCACAAGCGGAGACAATGGCTACACCTTC CASTSGDNGYTF
TRBJ2-7 NA TRBV29-1 TRBD2 TGCAGCGTTGAAGAGGGTACTAGCGGGGCCTACGAGCAGTACTTC CSVEEGTSGAYEQYF
TRBJ2-1 NA TRBV10-3 NA TGTGCCATCAGTGAGTCTGAGACTAGTTCCTACAATGAGCAGTTCTTC CAISESETSSYNEQFF
TRBJ1-5 many TRBV27 NA TGTGCCAGCAGTTTAAGGGCTCACAATCAGCCCCAGCATTTT CASSLRAHNQPQHF
TRBJ1-1 NA TRBV6-1 NA TGTGCCATCCGGGGGGGAGAAGCTTTCTTT CAIRGGEAFF
TRBJ2-5 many TRBV12-3/TRBV12-4 TRBD2 TGTGCCAGCAGCCCCTTGCGGGGGCAAGAGACCCAGTACTTC CASSPLRGQETQYF
TRBJ2-3 few TRBV7-9 TRBD2 TGTGCCACCACTAGCGGGAGGGCCTTTGGAGTTGGGGATACGCAGTATTTT CATTSGRAFGVGDTQYF
TRBJ1-2 few TRBV6-1 NA TGTGCCTCCGCAGGAGCGCAAGGAGGTGGCTACACCTTC CASAGAQGGGYTF
TRBJ2-2 few TRBV11-2 TRBD1 TGTGCCAGCAGCCCATCCAGGGGGCGCTTTGCCGGGGAGCTGTTTTTT CASSPSRGRFAGELFF
TRBJ2-1 NA TRBV5-1 TRBD2 TGCGCCAGCAGCTTATCGACTAGCGGGATCTACAATGAGCAGTTCTTC CASSLSTSGIYNEQFF
TRBJ2-1 NA TRBV3-1 NA TGTGCCAGCAGCGGCCGGGACCAGACATACTCCTACAATGAGCAGTTCTTC CASSGRDQTYSYNEQFF
TRBJ2-3 few TRBV20-1 NA TGCAGTGCTCCAAACCCAGATACGCAGTATTTT CSAPNPDTQYF
TRBJ2-5 many TRBV2 TRBD1 TGTGCCAGCAGCGACCTTCAGACAGGGTCACAAGAGACCCAGTACTTC CASSDLQTGSQETQYF
TRBJ2-1 few TRBV20-1 TRBD2 TGCAGTGCTGGTATAACACTAAAGCGGGGAACCTACAATGAGCAGTTCTTC CSAGITLKRGTYNEQFF
TRBJ2-7 NA TRBV5-1 NA TGCGCCAGCAGCTTGTCGTCTACCTCCCAAGACCCGGCCTACGAGCAGTACTTC CASSLSSTSQDPAYEQYF
TRBJ1-6 NA TRBV19 NA TGTGCCAGTAGTAGCCGACCGACACCAAATAATTCACCCCTCCACTTT CASSSRPTPNNSPLHF
TRBJ2-1 many TRBV11-3 TRBD1 TGTGCCAGCAGCTTCGAGACAGGGGTTCAAAATGAGCAGTTCTTC CASSFETGVQNEQFF
TRBJ1-2 many TRBV28 NA TGTGCCAGCAGCTTAGCCGGGAACTATGGCTACACCTTC CASSLAGNYGYTF
TRBJ2-7 many TRBV6-2/TRBV6-3 NA TGTGCCAGCAGTTACTTAGGGGGGCGGGCGGGAGTTGGCTACGAGCAGTACTTC CASSYLGGRAGVGYEQYF
TRBJ2-3 few TRBV7-3 NA TGTGCCAGCAGCTTAACGGGGGGTGGGAGCGGCGCAGATACGCAGTATTTT CASSLTGGGSGADTQYF
TRBJ2-3 many TRBV11-2 TRBD2 TGTGCCAGCAGCGGGACTAGCGTCCAAGATACGCAGTATTTT CASSGTSVQDTQYF
TRBJ2-3 many TRBV20-1 TRBD2 TGCAGTGCAAAGAGGACTAGCGGAACAGATACGCAGTATTTT CSAKRTSGTDTQYF
TRBJ1-4 many TRBV5-4 NA TGTGCCAGCAGCTTCGAGGTTGCGGACGAAAAACTGTTTTTT CASSFEVADEKLFF
TRBJ2-1 many TRBV20-1 NA TGCAGTGCTAGAGAGGGGGGCGGGAGTTTTGGCAATGAGCAGTTCTTC CSAREGGGSFGNEQFF
TRBJ1-1 NA TRBV9 NA TGTGCCAGGGGTCAGCACCTGGTTGAAGCTTTCTTT CARGQHLVEAFF
TRBJ2-7 many TRBV7-9 NA TGTGCCAGCAGCCCGAGGGCAGGCGTCTCCTACGAGCAGTACTTC CASSPRAGVSYEQYF
TRBJ2-7 few TRBV7-9 NA TGTGCCAGCAGCCGAAAGGGACCGATGACCTACGAGCAGTACTTC CASSRKGPMTYEQYF
TRBJ1-6 many TRBV12-3/TRBV12-4 NA TGTGCCAGCAGTTTTTCGCAGAATTCACCCCTCCACTTT CASSFSQNSPLHF